This TCR beta chain was profiled in a study of blood T cells in healthy people across ages. General study findings and limits: Samples with more naive T cells showed higher observed beta diversity.

Combining a sample-barcoded 5' primer with a J-beta primer mix, a second PCR ran for about 6 to 12 cycles. A template-switch adaptor containing 12 random nucleotides labeled each cDNA molecule. In TCRdb, the 5' RACE reads were re-called with MiXCR into one record per CDR3 protein. The sample shows hundreds of thousands of distinct CDR3 sequences, about a fifth of them seen only once. Germline V gives CDR1 DFQATT, CDR2 SNEGSKA (reference sequence). V dropped 1 base and J dropped 7 bases, with 8 bases sitting between them. This CDR3 contains 12 residues. Comments on this clonotype: The antigen is unknown.

The authors extracted at least 6 micrograms of total RNA per sample. This receptor was obtained from a man in his 70s in good health. Sequencing input: blood. The J gene is TRBJ2-1, the V gene TRBV20-1; the D is unclear. In DNA form, the CDR3 reads TGCAGTGCTAGAGGGCCCGAAAATGAGCAGTTCTTC. As protein: CSARGPENEQFF.